This T cell receptor (beta chain) was identified during a study of T cells after yellow fever vaccination. Germline V CDR1 and CDR2: DFQATT, SNEGSKA (reference sequence). V gave up 2 bases and J gave up 10 bases, with 14 bases separating them. The CDR3 is made up of 12 amino acids. This clonotype was seen more than once but under ten times. TCRdb called the 5' RACE reads again in MiXCR, with one record for every CDR3 protein. Of about 500,000 distinct CDR3 sequences in the sample, about a sixth are singletons; the top ten hold approximately 15%. The chain employs TRBV20-1 and TRBJ1-1, with a weak D call TRBD1 (5 bases). The receptor comes from a man between 18 and 35 years old who received the YFV17D yellow fever vaccine. The sequencing used PBMCs, collected less than 6 days after the first yellow fever vaccination. For the CDR3, the DNA is TGCAGTGCTAGACTACAAGGGGCGGGAGCTTTCTTT. It specifies CSARLQGAGAFF.